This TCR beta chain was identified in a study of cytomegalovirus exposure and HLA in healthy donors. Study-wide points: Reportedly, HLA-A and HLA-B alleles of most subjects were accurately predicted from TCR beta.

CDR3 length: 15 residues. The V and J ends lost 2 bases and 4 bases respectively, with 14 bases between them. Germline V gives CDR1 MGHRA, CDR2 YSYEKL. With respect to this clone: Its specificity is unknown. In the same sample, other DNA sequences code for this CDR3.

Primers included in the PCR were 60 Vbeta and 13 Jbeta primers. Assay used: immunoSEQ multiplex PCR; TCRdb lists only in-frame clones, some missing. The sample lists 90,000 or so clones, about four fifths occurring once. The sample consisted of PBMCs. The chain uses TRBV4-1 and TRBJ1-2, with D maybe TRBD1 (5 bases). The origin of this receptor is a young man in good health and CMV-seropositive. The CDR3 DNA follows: TGCGCCAGCAGCCAAATCCGGGGGGGGGTCTATGGCTACACCTTC. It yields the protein CASSQIRGGVYGYTF.